These 30 T cell receptor beta chains share one sample of origin, sequenced in a study of control samples from healthy donors and cancer patients. This table comes from immunoSEQ multiplex PCR, and its TCRdb copy is limited to in-frame clones, with some not included. Of about 130,000 clones in the sample, under 95% were seen once. Input material: PBMCs. The receptors stem from a man aged 45-60 years with head and neck cancer.

The chain combines TRBV27 with TRBJ1-6; the D is unclear. The germline gives CDR1 MNHEY, CDR2 SMNVEV (reference sequence). The V end lost 3 bases, the J end lost 7 bases, and 10 bases lay between the germline ends. This CDR3 spans 14 amino acids. The CDR3, as DNA: TGTGCCAGCAGTTTTCGAGACGGGAATTCACCCCTCCACTTT. This translates into CASSFRDGNSPLHF.

The rearrangement links TRBV5-1 to TRBJ2-3; D is unresolved. CDR1 and CDR2 (germline): SGHRS, YFSETQ. The V end was cut by 3 bases, the J end by 7 bases, with 18 bases between. There are 15 residues in the CDR3. CDR3 sequence (DNA): TGCGCCAGCAGCTCAGGTCGCGATGCCCCTTATACGCAGTATTTT. Its translation is CASSSGRDAPYTQYF.

The J gene is TRBJ1-1, the V gene TRBV5-1, with unresolved D. CDR1 and CDR2 from the germline V gene are SGHRS and YFSETQ. The CDR3 is made up of 17 amino acids. Trimming left V 3 bases short and J 3 bases short, with 21 bases between. CDR3 sequence (DNA): TGCGCCAGCAGCTACGGAACAGTTTTGATGCGGGACACTGAAGCTTTCTTT. It yields the protein CASSYGTVLMRDTEAFF.

The chain is built from TRBV7-2 and TRBJ1-3; no reliable D call. The CDR3 totals 16 residues. CDR1 is SGHTA, CDR2 FQGNSA, per germline. Between the trimmed V and J ends, which lost 1 base and 0 bases, there was a span of 10 bases. Written as DNA, the CDR3 is TGTGCCAGCAGCTTAGAATCGGGAAACTCTGGAAACACCATATATTTT. Its protein is CASSLESGNSGNTIYF. The whole variable domain, remainder taken from reference TRBV7-2 and TRBJ1-3, is GAGVSQSPSNKVTEKGKDVELRCDPISGHTALYWYRQSLGQGLEFLIYFQGNSAPDKSGLPSDRFSAERTGGSVSTLTIQRTQQEDSAVYLCASSLESGNSGNTIYFGEGSWLTVV.

The chain couples TRBV28 to TRBJ1-3; 8 nucleotides line up with TRBD1. Germline lookup yields CDR1 MDHEN and CDR2 SYDVKM. V was clipped by 7 bases and J by 3 bases; unmatched bases: 8. This CDR3 region has 15 residues. In nucleotides, the CDR3 is TGTGCCAGCATAAGGGCAGGGGGCGTTGGAAACACCATATATTTT. It specifies CASIRAGGVGNTIYF.

The chain combines TRBV6-5 with TRBJ1-1; 7 bases match TRBD1. CDR1 is MNHEY and CDR2 is SVGAGI in the germline V gene. The CDR3 is 15 residues long. The V and J ends lost 6 bases and 3 bases, in that order; junction bases with no gene match: 10. CDR3 amino acids: CASSPLGTADTEAFF. Written as DNA, the CDR3 is TGTGCCAGCAGCCCCCTAGGGACAGCGGACACTGAAGCTTTCTTT.

The chain carries TRBV6-2 or TRBV6-3 and TRBJ2-2, with D perhaps matching TRBD1 (6 bases). Trimming stripped 6 bases from V and 0 bases from J, with 11 bases between. CDR3 length: 15 residues. Germline CDR1 reads MNHEY; CDR2 reads SVGEGT. The CDR3 loop reads CASSTGLSNTGELFF. CDR3 DNA: TGTGCCAGCAGCACAGGGTTATCGAACACCGGGGAGCTGTTTTTT.

This chain joins TRBV4-1 and TRBJ1-4; 8 bases are a match to TRBD1. The CDR3 covers 16 residues. From germline, CDR1 is MGHRA and CDR2 YSYEKL. With V trimmed by 2 bases and J by 7 bases, 9 bases remained unmatched. The CDR3 sequence is CASSQFQGAVLEKLFF. The CDR3 bases are TGCGCCAGCAGCCAATTCCAGGGGGCTGTACTTGAAAAACTGTTTTTT.

This rearrangement joins TRBV4-3 to TRBJ1-2; tentative D call: TRBD1 (6 bases). Trimming pared 3 bases from V and 8 bases from J, leaving 13 bases between. The germline CDR1 and CDR2 sequences are LGHNA and YSLEER. The CDR3 is 13 residues long. This chain's CDR3 is CASSQEGDGGYTF. CDR3 coding DNA: TGCGCCAGCAGCCAGGAGGGGGACGGCGGCTACACCTTC.

V and J are TRBV20-1 and TRBJ2-3; 8 positions agree with TRBD2. The CDR3 totals 16 residues. Germline V gene lookup returns CDR1 DFQATT and CDR2 SNEGSKA (reference sequence). Trimming at V came to 3 bases and at J to 2 bases, leaving 10 bases not matched to a gene. Here the CDR3 reads CSASGLSGGSTDTQYF. For the CDR3, the DNA is TGCAGTGCTAGTGGACTGAGCGGGGGCTCCACAGATACGCAGTATTTT.

The chain links TRBV25-1 to TRBJ2-1; the D gene is possibly TRBD1 (6 bases). CDR1 and CDR2 (germline): MGHDK, SYGVNS. This CDR3 is built from 16 residues. Trimming pared 7 bases from V and 9 bases from J, leaving 25 bases between. As DNA, the CDR3 is TGTGCCAGCAAGGGGGATGCGGGCCGGAGTCTTGGTGAGCAGTTCTTC. As protein: CASKGDAGRSLGEQFF.

V usage is TRBV2 and J usage is TRBJ1-4; a weak D match, TRBD1 (5 bases). The germline V gene has CDR1 SNHLY and CDR2 FYNNEI. Trimming pared 6 bases from V and 4 bases from J, leaving 9 bases between. This CDR3 has 13 amino acids. The CDR3 bases are TGTGCCAGCAGCATAGACAGTAATGAAAAACTGTTTTTT. This translates into CASSIDSNEKLFF.

J is TRBJ2-3 and V is TRBV7-3; D unresolved. The length of the CDR3 is 14 residues. Between the trimmed V and J ends, which lost 0 bases and 2 bases, there was a span of 6 bases. Per germline, CDR1 SGHTA and CDR2 FQGTGA. CDR3 DNA: TGTGCCAGCAGCTTAACGGCGACCACAGATACGCAGTATTTT. Its translation: CASSLTATTDTQYF.

CDR3 nucleotides: TGTGCCAGCAGTGCCTCCTCAACCCAGTACTTC. The encoded protein is CASSASSTQYF. The J gene is TRBJ2-5, the V gene TRBV25-1, with D unresolved. CDR3 size: 11 residues. Trimming took 4 bases from V and 8 from J, leaving 8 bases between them. CDR1 and CDR2 from the germline V gene are MGHDK and SYGVNS.

The chain recombines TRBV28 with TRBJ1-4; D unresolved. The length of the CDR3 is 12 residues. The V gene's germline CDR1 is MDHEN and CDR2 SYDVKM. Trimming took 5 bases from V and 8 from J, leaving 9 bases between them. CDR3 coding DNA: TGTGCCAGCAGTCCGGCTGGGGAAAAACTGTTTTTT. It translates to CASSPAGEKLFF.

This clone was seen only once. V and J are TRBV5-1 and TRBJ2-1, with a weak D call TRBD2 (5 bases). CDR3 length: 15 amino acids. The V gene lost 2 bases and the J gene lost 5 bases, with 14 bases spanning the gap. Germline V gene sequence: CDR1 SGHRS, CDR2 YFSETQ. CDR3 protein: CASSLAPGLDNEQFF. DNA for the CDR3: TGCGCCAGCAGCTTAGCTCCAGGACTGGACAATGAGCAGTTCTTC.

The V gene is TRBV3-1 (or the pseudogene TRBV3-2), the J gene TRBJ2-1; D uncertain. The CDR3 sequence is 20 residues long. With 4 bases removed from V and 3 bases from J, the gap between germline ends came to 28 bases. Germline V gives CDR1 LGHDT, CDR2 YNNKEL (reference sequence). This chain's CDR3 is CASSLELNDRPTLGYNEQFF. The CDR3 coding sequence is TGTGCCAGCAGCCTCGAATTGAACGACCGGCCCACCCTTGGCTACAATGAGCAGTTCTTC.

This chain connects TRBV7-2 to TRBJ2-1; 8 bases match TRBD2. This CDR3 has 15 amino acids. Germline lookup yields CDR1 SGHTA and CDR2 FQGNSA. J lost 5 bases, V lost 0 bases, and 3 bases had no gene match. The CDR3 DNA reads as TGTGCCAGCAGCTTAGCGAGTAGCGGGAACAATGAGCAGTTCTTC. Protein product: CASSLASSGNNEQFF.

J is TRBJ2-1 and V is TRBV5-1, with D perhaps assigned TRBD1 or TRBD2 (6 bases each). The CDR3 is 15 residues long. Deletions cut 4 bases from V and 8 bases from J, with 19 bases between. The germline gives CDR1 SGHRS, CDR2 YFSETQ. The CDR3 here is CASSRNGVEGDEQFF. Written as DNA, the CDR3 is TGCGCCAGCAGCCGGAACGGGGTGGAGGGGGATGAGCAGTTCTTC.

The chain has TRBV18 and TRBJ1-6; D remains ambiguous. The CDR3 is 14 amino acids. V lost 2 bases and J 7 bases, leaving 9 bases between the germline ends. Germline V gene data show CDR1 as KGHSH and CDR2 as LQKENI. This CDR3 reads CASSPGVGNSPLHF. The CDR3 region has the DNA TGTGCCAGCTCACCAGGGGTGGGGAATTCACCCCTCCACTTT. Filled out from reference TRBV18 and TRBJ1-6, the complete variable domain reads NAGVMQNPRHLVRRRGQEARLRCSPMKGHSHVYWYRQLPEEGLKFMVYLQKENIIDESGMPKERFSAEFPKEGPSILRIQQVVRGDSAAYFCASSPGVGNSPLHFGNGTRLTVT.

The chain is built from TRBV6-2 or TRBV6-3 and TRBJ2-1; perhaps TRBD1 as D (5 bases). CDR1 and CDR2 from the germline V gene are MNHEY and SVGEGT. The CDR3 has 14 residues. Between the trimmed V and J ends, which lost 0 bases and 10 bases, there was a span of 13 bases. This chain's CDR3 is CASSYSGGAVEQFF. For the CDR3, the DNA is TGTGCCAGCAGTTACTCAGGTGGGGCAGTCGAGCAGTTCTTC.

The chain uses TRBV18 and TRBJ2-7, with 8 bases lining up with TRBD1. This CDR3 is built from 14 residues. Per germline, CDR1 KGHSH and CDR2 LQKENI. With V trimmed by 3 bases and J by 7 bases, 8 bases remained unmatched. The CDR3 sequence is CASSPGTGMGEQYF. The CDR3 DNA reads as TGTGCCAGCTCACCTGGGACAGGAATGGGGGAGCAGTACTTC.

This chain connects TRBV19 to TRBJ2-2; 7 bases align to TRBD1. The CDR3 has 16 residues. V was pared by 8 bases and J by 4 bases, with 13 bases of the junction left unmatched. Germline V CDR1 and CDR2: LNHDA, SQIVND (reference sequence). CDR3 amino acids: CASLMGTAESTGELFF. CDR3 in DNA: TGTGCCAGTTTAATGGGGACAGCCGAATCCACCGGGGAGCTGTTTTTT.

This chain links TRBV10-3 with TRBJ2-7; unclear D gene. The V and J ends lost 2 bases and 6 bases respectively, with 11 bases between them. CDR3 length: 13 amino acids. Germline V gene sequence: CDR1 ENHRY, CDR2 SYGVKD. The CDR3 is CAISEVGLLEQYF. The CDR3 bases are TGTGCCATCAGTGAGGTGGGTCTCCTCGAGCAGTACTTC.

V gene TRBV18 combines with J gene TRBJ2-7; D unresolved. With 4 bases removed from V and 1 base from J, the gap between germline ends came to 8 bases. Germline values: CDR1 KGHSH, CDR2 LQKENI. This CDR3 comprises 13 residues. CDR3 DNA: TGTGCCAGCTCACTCCAGGAATCCTACGAGCAGTACTTC. Translation: CASSLQESYEQYF.

V usage is TRBV18 and J usage is TRBJ2-7; 7 nucleotides line up with TRBD1. The CDR3 sequence is 15 residues long. V shed 6 bases and J 2 bases; nucleotides not matched to a gene: 10. Germline CDR1 and CDR2: KGHSH and LQKENI. CDR3 DNA: TGTGCCAGCTCGTCCACAGGGGATAGAGCCTACGAGCAGTACTTC. Translated, it gives CASSSTGDRAYEQYF.

This chain uses TRBV7-9 with TRBJ1-1; the D gene is possibly TRBD1 (5 bases). The V gene lost 5 bases and the J gene lost 11 bases, with 18 bases spanning the gap. This CDR3 comprises 13 residues. Germline V CDR1 and CDR2: SEHNR, FQNEAQ (reference sequence). CDR3 in amino acids: CASSQWGRAEAFF. The CDR3 DNA reads TGTGCCAGCAGCCAGTGGGGCAGGGCAGAGGCTTTCTTT.

This chain uses TRBV20-1 with TRBJ2-7; D unresolved. Trimming left V 5 bases short and J 0 bases short, with 5 bases between. Germline CDR1 and CDR2: DFQATT and SNEGSKA (reference sequence). CDR3 length equals 11 residues. The CDR3 bases are TGCAGTGCTGGTCCCTCCTACGAGCAGTACTTC. It translates to CSAGPSYEQYF.

Here the CDR3 DNA reads TGTGCCAGTAGGTCGGGGTCAGAAGCTTTCTTT. This codes for CASRSGSEAFF. J is TRBJ1-1 and V is TRBV19; unclear D gene. CDR1 and CDR2 from the germline V gene are LNHDA and SQIVND (reference sequence). V lost 6 bases to trimming and J lost 8 bases, with 10 bases between them. The CDR3 has 11 amino acids. The whole variable domain, remainder taken from reference TRBV19 and TRBJ1-1, is DGGITQSPKYLFRKEGQNVTLSCEQNLNHDAMYWYRQDPGQGLRLIYYSQIVNDFQKGDIAEGYSVSREKKESFPLTVTSAQKNPTAFYLCASRSGSEAFFGQGTRLTVV.

In DNA form, the CDR3 reads TGTGCCAGCAGCCCAGGGGGAGGGGCCTACGAGCAGTACTTC. The encoded protein is CASSPGGGAYEQYF. The chain joins TRBV5-6 to TRBJ2-7; D assignment may be TRBD1 or TRBD2 (7 bases each). The V end was cut by 4 bases, the J end by 2 bases, with 13 bases between. CDR3 size: 14 residues. The V gene's germline CDR1 is SGHDT and CDR2 YYEEEE.